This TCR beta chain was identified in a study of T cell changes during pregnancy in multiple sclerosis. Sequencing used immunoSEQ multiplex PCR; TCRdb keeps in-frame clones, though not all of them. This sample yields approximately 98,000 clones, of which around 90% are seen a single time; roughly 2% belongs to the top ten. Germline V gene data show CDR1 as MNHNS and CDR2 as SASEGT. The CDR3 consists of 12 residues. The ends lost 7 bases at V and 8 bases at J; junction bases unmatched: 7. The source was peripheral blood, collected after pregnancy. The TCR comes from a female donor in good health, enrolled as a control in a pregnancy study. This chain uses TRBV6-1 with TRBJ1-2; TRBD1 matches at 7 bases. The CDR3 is CASKDREEGYTF. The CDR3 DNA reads TGTGCCAGCAAAGACAGGGAAGAAGGCTACACCTTC.